What follows describes a single T cell receptor (beta chain). This may come from a read error, since a much larger clone is one base off. No fewer than 7 million PBMCs went into each sample. Through a sample-barcoded 5' primer and a J-beta primer mix, a second PCR was run for roughly 6 to 11 cycles. TCRdb fed the 5' RACE reads into MiXCR, producing one record per CDR3 protein. The data show about 1.6 million distinct CDR3 sequences, with 30% to 40% seen just once and over 9% held by the top ten. The sample comes from a study of blood T cells in healthy people across ages. Germline loops: CDR1 SGHVS, CDR2 FNYEAQ. V dropped 10 bases and J dropped 3; count of bases not matched to a gene: 7. CDR3 size: 14 residues.

This rearrangement joins TRBV7-6 to TRBJ2-1; TRBD2 aligns across 9 bases. The sequence was collected from a woman aged 30 to 39 in good health. Material: blood. The CDR3 DNA reads as TGTGCCACTTCGCGGGGGGGCCACTACAATGAGCAGTTCTTC. As protein: CATSRGGHYNEQFF.